These T cell receptor beta chains were read from a single sample in a study of identical twins. TCRdb used MiXCR to reprocess the 5' RACE reads, holding one entry per CDR3 protein. Altogether about 530,000 distinct CDR3 sequences are present, around 22% being singletons, with the ten largest covering 0.48%. This sample also appeared in a second study, on yellow fever vaccine responses in identical twins.

Sample: CD4+ T cells sorted from blood. These receptors came from a woman in her late teens or twenties in good health. CDR3s include the opening cysteine and the closing phenylalanine or tryptophan. A D gene is named only where the DNA matches it firmly. Size values are once, few and many counts, or a class for expanded clones, and some rows have none.

V gene	D gene	clone size	J gene	CDR3 length	CDR3 DNA	CDR3 protein
TRBV11-3	TRBD2	-	TRBJ2-1	16	TGTGCCAGCAGCTTAGATGGGACTAGCGATTACAATGAGCAGTTCTTC	CASSLDGTSDYNEQFF
TRBV20-1	-	few	TRBJ1-1	15	TGCAGTGCTAGAGATCAGGGGAATATGAACACTGAAGCTTTCTTT	CSARDQGNMNTEAFF
TRBV20-1	-	many	TRBJ2-5	13	TGCAGTGTTTACGTAGCGGCCCTCGGGACCCAGTACTTC	CSVYVAALGTQYF
TRBV7-8	-	-	TRBJ2-7	15	TGTGCCAGCAGCTTAAAGACGGGGCCCTTCTACGAGCAGTACTTC	CASSLKTGPFYEQYF
TRBV29-1	TRBD2	few	TRBJ2-7	14	TGCAGCGTTACCATCCCGGGACTAGGGGACGAGCAGTACTTC	CSVTIPGLGDEQYF
TRBV24-1	TRBD2	few	TRBJ2-1	16	TGTGCCACCAGGCTTAGTGGGACTAGCGGGGCGGGTGAGCAGTTCTTC	CATRLSGTSGAGEQFF
TRBV29-1	TRBD2	-	TRBJ2-1	14	TGCAGCGTAGCGGGGGGGCCTGAGAGCAATGAGCAGTTCTTC	CSVAGGPESNEQFF
TRBV20-1	TRBD1	few	TRBJ1-2	13	TGCAGTGCTGAAGAACAGGGGAACTATGGCTACACCTTC	CSAEEQGNYGYTF
TRBV6-5	TRBD1	many	TRBJ2-5	15	TGTGCCAGCAGTTACGGGACAGGGTTAACGGAGACCCAGTACTTC	CASSYGTGLTETQYF
TRBV9	-	-	TRBJ1-6	15	TGTGCCAGCAGCACTCTTCCAGGACCCAATTCACCCCTCCACTTT	CASSTLPGPNSPLHF
TRBV20-1	-	few	TRBJ2-1	15	TGCAGTGCTAGAGAAACTGGGTTCCTTTCCAATGAGCAGTTCTTC	CSARETGFLSNEQFF
TRBV10-2	-	-	TRBJ2-7	14	TGCGCCAGCAGTGAGGCGGCGGGAACGAGTGAGCAGTACTTC	CASSEAAGTSEQYF
TRBV20-1	-	-	TRBJ2-5	13	TGCAGTGCGGCTAGGGAGGTCCCAGAGACCCAGTACTTC	CSAAREVPETQYF
TRBV12-5	-	-	TRBJ1-1	16	TGTGCTAGTGGTTTGAAAACAGGGAAAGTGAACACTGAAGCTTTCTTT	CASGLKTGKVNTEAFF
TRBV6-4	-	-	TRBJ2-3	14	TGTGCCAGCAGTGACGAGGGGGGGATAGATACGCAGTATTTT	CASSDEGGIDTQYF
TRBV20-1	TRBD1	-	TRBJ2-2	14	TGCAGTGCTAATACAGGGGGCAACACCGGGGAGCTGTTTTTT	CSANTGGNTGELFF
TRBV20-1	TRBD2	-	TRBJ2-5	17	TGCAGTGCCGGCCGAGGGACTAGCGGGGGGATACAAGAGACCCAGTACTTC	CSAGRGTSGGIQETQYF
TRBV12-3/TRBV12-4	-	few	TRBJ2-2	16	TGTGCCAGCAGTCTCCTCGGGATCTTTGGCACCGGGGAGCTGTTTTTT	CASSLLGIFGTGELFF
TRBV12-3/TRBV12-4	TRBD2	few	TRBJ2-5	14	TGTGCCAGCGGAAAAGGACTAGTTCCACAGACCCAGTACTTC	CASGKGLVPQTQYF
TRBV12-3/TRBV12-4	-	few	TRBJ2-7	14	TGTGCCAGCAGTTTAGCTCTAGCGAGCGGCGAGCAGTACTTC	CASSLALASGEQYF
TRBV12-5	-	-	TRBJ2-5	13	TGTGCTAGTGGTTTGGGCGGACAAGAGACCCAGTACTTC	CASGLGGQETQYF
TRBV5-1	TRBD1	-	TRBJ1-1	16	TGCGCCAGCAGCTTAGCCCCACAGGGGGTGAACACTGAAGCTTTCTTT	CASSLAPQGVNTEAFF
TRBV6-1	-	-	TRBJ1-5	15	TGTGCCAGCAGAGGAGTCCAGGGCTGGAATCAGCCCCAGCATTTT	CASRGVQGWNQPQHF
TRBV2	-	few	TRBJ2-2	15	TGTGCCAGCAGTGTGGAGGGGCCGAACACCGGGGAGCTGTTTTTT	CASSVEGPNTGELFF
TRBV21-1	-	few	TRBJ2-7	16	TGTGCCAGCAGCAAAGTTTTTCACCGGGACACCTACGAGCAGTACTTC	CASSKVFHRDTYEQYF
TRBV6-4	-	-	TRBJ2-2	15	TGTGCCAGCAGTGACTCCGTAGGGAACACCGGGGAGCTGTTTTTT	CASSDSVGNTGELFF
TRBV5-1	-	few	TRBJ2-2	15	TGCGCCAGCAGCTTCGGCTGGACGAACACCGGGGAGCTGTTTTTT	CASSFGWTNTGELFF
TRBV5-1	TRBD2	-	TRBJ2-1	16	TGCGCCAGCAGCTTTGGACTAGCGGGTTTGGTGAATGAGCAGTTCTTC	CASSFGLAGLVNEQFF
TRBV12-3/TRBV12-4	-	-	TRBJ2-2	15	TGTGCCAGCAGTTTAATGGGGCCCCTCACCGGGGAGCTGTTTTTT	CASSLMGPLTGELFF
TRBV29-1	-	many	TRBJ1-2	11	TGCAGCGTGGACAGTAACTATGGCTACACCTTC	CSVDSNYGYTF
TRBV7-6	-	-	TRBJ1-4	15	TGTGCCAGCAGCTTGTACAGCCGGCAGGACGAAAAACTGTTTTTT	CASSLYSRQDEKLFF
TRBV14	TRBD2	-	TRBJ2-7	15	TGTGCCAGCAGCCAAGTCTGGGGGGGGATCTACGAGCAGTACTTC	CASSQVWGGIYEQYF
TRBV6-1	-	few	TRBJ1-2	13	TGTGCCAGCAGCGGGACATCTAACTATGGCTACACCTTC	CASSGTSNYGYTF